This T cell receptor beta chain was found in a study of early T cells in non-severe SARS-CoV-2 infection. Study-wide context: The study sequenced bulk RNA from unsorted whole blood, with chains unpaired.

Unique molecular identifiers were attached to individual cDNA molecules. TCRdb passed the 5' RACE reads through MiXCR, listing each CDR3 protein once. The data hold 83,000 or so distinct CDR3 sequences, with roughly 10% observed a single time. Germline CDR1 SGHNT, CDR2 YYREEE (reference sequence). The CDR3 spans 14 residues. J lost 4 bases, V lost 7 bases, and 7 bases had no gene match. There are many counts of this clonotype. As yet, its antigen is unknown. Broader study findings: Comparison of clonotypes with VDJdb favored anti-spike CD8 responses while missing private and CD4 specificities.

The sequencing here drew on whole blood, taken at baseline. This clonotype was obtained from an adult who was a healthcare worker with PCR-confirmed SARS-CoV-2 infection or an uninfected control (not recorded which). The genes are TRBV5-4 and TRBJ2-3; TRBD2 matches 9 bases. CDR3 region: CASWALAGPDTQYF. CDR3 sequence (DNA): TGTGCCAGCTGGGCACTAGCGGGCCCAGATACGCAGTATTTT.